The present T cell receptor (beta chain) was sequenced within a study of T cell responses to AZD1222 COVID-19 vaccine. Profiled with immunoSEQ multiplex PCR; TCRdb holds only in-frame clones, not every one. Here the sample spans approximately 94,000 clones, about 90% being singletons. On this clone: The target antigen is unknown.

Findings and caveats of the study: Vaccine-associated CD4 TCRs spanned spike, dominant at 160-218 and 743-854. Sampling that yielded the repertoires occurred only after the peak T cell response. A reported finding is that nearly half of spike-specific TCRs target unmutated variant regions. There were mostly white British donors and more females than males, and clonal diversity was possibly underestimated.

The TCR was taken from an adult in good health. This sample comprised peripheral blood, obtained on day 0 of MenACWY control vaccination.

Here the CDR3 DNA reads TGTGCCAGCAGCCTGCAGGGTAGCGGAGGGAACACCGGGGAGCTGTTTTTT. This gives the protein CASSLQGSGGNTGELFF. V usage is TRBV5-4 and J usage is TRBJ2-2, with D possibly matching TRBD2 (6 bases). V was pared by 4 bases and J by 1 base, with 17 bases between. The CDR3 totals 17 residues. Germline loops: CDR1 SGHNT, CDR2 YYREEE (reference sequence).